This T cell receptor beta chain comes out of a study of blood T cell repertoires in COVID-19 (dated by TCRdb to 2018 to 2021). As for the study more broadly: Samples from collaborators originated in the United States, Italy and Spain and spanned both the acute and convalescent phases of COVID-19. The prospective study material was composed of cDNA or gDNA derived from T cells, B-cell-depleted T cells, or PBMCs. A de-identified subject ID, COVID-19 status, age in years and sex were almost always included in the sample metadata. Where HLA class I and class II types were available, the types were taken from metadata supplied by the sample provider, not from assay-based typing. The dataset comprised deeply sampled blood TCRbeta repertoires from subjects exposed to, actively infected with, or recovered from COVID-19. The repertoires were released in a freely available public database meant as a resource for research on the immune response to SARS-CoV-2. Samples came from the ongoing ImmuneRACE study (first 160 participants) plus 1,254 subjects from 6 global collaborators.

Turning to this clone: Its antigen is not yet known. No base qualities exist here, and no much larger clone lies one base off it.

At one collaborating source in Seattle, patients were enrolled during active infection and were followed longitudinally through the course of disease. Collaborating institutions collected whole blood in K2EDTA tubes following their own protocols. For TCRbeta analysis, collaborators shipped samples in one of three forms: frozen whole blood, isolated PBMCs, or DNA extracted from either of those sample types. The study at large found these results: The quantity of clinical and demographic metadata differed by source and by participant and was supplied without curation.

TCRbeta CDR3 regions were amplified from genomic DNA by means of the immunoSEQ Assay, a bias-controlled multiplex PCR. The study's own analysis went as follows. The number of nucleated cells in each sample was estimated from the amplification of reference gene primers within the assay. Sequence reads were collapsed and filtered to measure the absolute abundance of every unique TCRbeta CDR3 rearrangement. For each sample, productive Simpson clonality was calculated as the square root of Simpson's diversity index over productive rearrangements. The immuneACCESS repertoire file appears here via TCRdb, limited to in-frame rearrangements. These files lack a portion of the clones; in checked studies, under half of the deficit traces to unresolved V genes, and the cause of the others is not known. V and J calls and clone size are those listed in that table; D and trimming were worked out from the DNA. In this sample the table shows 430,000 or so clones, about 87% of which occur a single time. The top ten clonotypes cover roughly 0.78% of the sample.

The CDR3 has 10 amino acids, counting the end cysteine and phenylalanine. Only the CDR3 DNA is retained, 30 bases long and in frame from the first base. CDR1 and CDR2 are drawn from the germline V gene (reference sequence): GTSNPN, SVGIG. What was sequenced was peripheral blood. This receptor was taken from a man aged 18 to 35 with COVID-19, enrolled during active disease. The sequence joins TRBV30 to TRBJ1-2, with the D gene call left open. The DNA sequence follows: TGTGGTTACAGTAACTATGGCTACACCTTC. This encodes CGYSNYGYTF.